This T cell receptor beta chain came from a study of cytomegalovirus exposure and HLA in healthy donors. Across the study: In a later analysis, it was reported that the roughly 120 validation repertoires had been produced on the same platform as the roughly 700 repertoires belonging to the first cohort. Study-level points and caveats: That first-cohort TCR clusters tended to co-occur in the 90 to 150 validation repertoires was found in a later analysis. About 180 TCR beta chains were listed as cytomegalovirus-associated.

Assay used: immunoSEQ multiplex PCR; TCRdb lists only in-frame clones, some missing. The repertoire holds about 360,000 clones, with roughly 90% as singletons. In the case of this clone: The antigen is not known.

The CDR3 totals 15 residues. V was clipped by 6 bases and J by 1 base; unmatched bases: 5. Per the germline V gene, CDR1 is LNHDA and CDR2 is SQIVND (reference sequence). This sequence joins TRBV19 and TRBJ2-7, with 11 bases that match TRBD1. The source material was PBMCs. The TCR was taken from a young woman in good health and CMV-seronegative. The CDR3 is CASRRGQGASYEQYF. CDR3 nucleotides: TGTGCCAGTAGACGAGGACAGGGGGCTTCCTACGAGCAGTACTTC.